This T cell receptor beta chain was retrieved from a study of PD-1 blockade in mismatch repair-deficient tumors (TCRdb year 2017). In terms of the full investigation: Between September 2013 and 2016, the trial enrolled roughly 80 consecutive patients with roughly twelve types of mismatch repair-deficient cancer, all of whom had received prior treatment and were progressing. Deep sequencing of TCR CDR3 regions was used to track tumor-associated T cell clones in peripheral blood of patients responding to PD-1 blockade.

Libraries came from the immunoSEQ multiplex PCR assay. Imported from immuneACCESS, the table was reduced by TCRdb to in-frame sequences with V and J called. These copies leave out some clones; in studies compared against another copy, an unresolved V gene accounts for under half, and the cause of the remainder is not known. The sample has approximately 130,000 clones on record, roughly 86% of them singletons. The top ten clonotypes cover about 13% of the sample. Results the study describes overall, beyond this receptor: After pembrolizumab, tumor-resident clones, which were often undetectable in blood before treatment, expanded rapidly and then contracted, generally ahead of radiologic responses.

From a lookup of the germline V gene, CDR1 and CDR2 are SNHLY and FYNNEI. Germline trimming amounts to 8 bases on V and 5 bases on J, with 5 as the count of junction bases outside the gene matches. From its cysteine to its phenylalanine, the CDR3 spans 13 amino acids. Only the CDR3 portion is preserved as DNA: 39 bases, with reading frame beginning at the first base. With regard to this clone: Its cognate antigen has yet to be identified. Per-base qualities were not stored, and no clone one base away is much larger.

For every enrolled patient, mismatch repair deficiency was confirmed by either polymerase chain reaction or immunohistochemistry. TCR sequencing was carried out for a few patients who responded to pembrolizumab therapy. In the phase II trial, pembrolizumab PD-1 blockade was tested prospectively in advanced mismatch repair-deficient cancers, no matter which tissue of origin the cancers came from. Serial peripheral blood T cell samples were collected before and at multiple times after starting PD-1 blockade. The timing of each blood sample was reported as weeks after the first dose of pembrolizumab. The chain is assembled from TRBV2 and TRBJ2-2; 7 bases in the middle match TRBD2. This material consisted of peripheral blood, taken 44 weeks after starting pembrolizumab. The sequence derives from an adult with mismatch repair-deficient cancer. The sequenced DNA is TGTGCCAGCTTGGGGGGAGGGACCGGGGAGCTGTTTTTT. Its translation reads: CASLGGGTGELFF.